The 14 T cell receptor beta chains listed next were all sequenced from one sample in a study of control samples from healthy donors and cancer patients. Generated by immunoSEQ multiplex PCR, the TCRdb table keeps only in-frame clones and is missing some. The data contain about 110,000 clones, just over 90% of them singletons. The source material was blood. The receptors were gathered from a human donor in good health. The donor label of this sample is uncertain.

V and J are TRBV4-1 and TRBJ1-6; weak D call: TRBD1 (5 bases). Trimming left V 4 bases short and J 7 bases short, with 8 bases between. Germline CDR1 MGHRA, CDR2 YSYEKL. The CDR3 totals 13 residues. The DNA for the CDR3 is TGCGCCAGCAGCCCCTGGGGGAATTCACCCCTCCACTTT. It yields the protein CASSPWGNSPLHF.

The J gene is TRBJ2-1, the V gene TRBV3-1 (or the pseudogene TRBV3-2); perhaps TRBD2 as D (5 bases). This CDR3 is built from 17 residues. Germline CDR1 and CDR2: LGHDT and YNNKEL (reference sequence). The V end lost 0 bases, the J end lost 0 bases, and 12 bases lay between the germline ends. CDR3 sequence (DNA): TGTGCCAGCAGCCAAGATCTTTCGGGGAGCTCCTACAATGAGCAGTTCTTC. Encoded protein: CASSQDLSGSSYNEQFF.

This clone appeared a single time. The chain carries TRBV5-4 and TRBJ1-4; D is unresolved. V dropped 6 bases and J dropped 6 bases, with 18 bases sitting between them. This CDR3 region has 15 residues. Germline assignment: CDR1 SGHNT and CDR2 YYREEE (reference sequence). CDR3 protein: CASTNQGGSHEKLFF. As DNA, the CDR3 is TGTGCCAGCACCAATCAAGGAGGTAGTCATGAAAAACTGTTTTTT.

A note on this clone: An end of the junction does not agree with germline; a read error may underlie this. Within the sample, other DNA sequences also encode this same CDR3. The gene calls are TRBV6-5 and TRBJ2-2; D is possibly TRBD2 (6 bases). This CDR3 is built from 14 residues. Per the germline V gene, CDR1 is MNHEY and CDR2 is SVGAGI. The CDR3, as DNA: TGTGCCCAGGGAATCGGGGGTGACACTGGGGAGCTGTTTTTT. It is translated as CAQGIGGDTGELFF.

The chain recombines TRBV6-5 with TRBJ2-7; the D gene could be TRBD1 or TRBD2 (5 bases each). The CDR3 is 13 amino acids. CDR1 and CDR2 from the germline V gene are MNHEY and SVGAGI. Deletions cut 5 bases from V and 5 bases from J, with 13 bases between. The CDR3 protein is CASSPSRGHEQYF. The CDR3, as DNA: TGTGCCAGCAGTCCCTCGAGGGGTCACGAGCAGTACTTC.

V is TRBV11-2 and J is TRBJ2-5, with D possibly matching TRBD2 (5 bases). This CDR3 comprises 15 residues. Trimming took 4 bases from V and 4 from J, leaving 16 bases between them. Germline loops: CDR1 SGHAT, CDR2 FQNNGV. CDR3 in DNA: TGTGCCAGCAGCTCGCGGACTCTATTCGGAGAGACCCAGTACTTC. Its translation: CASSSRTLFGETQYF. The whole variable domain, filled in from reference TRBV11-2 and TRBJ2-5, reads EAGVAQSPRYKIIEKRQSVAFWCNPISGHATLYWYQQILGQGPKLLIQFQNNGVVDDSQLPKDRFSAERLKGVDSTLKIQPAKLEDSAVYLCASSSRTLFGETQYFGPGTRLLVL.

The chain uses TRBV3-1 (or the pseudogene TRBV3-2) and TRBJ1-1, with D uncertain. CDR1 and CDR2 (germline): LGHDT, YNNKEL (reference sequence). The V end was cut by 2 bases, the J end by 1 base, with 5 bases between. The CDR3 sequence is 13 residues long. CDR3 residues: CASSQSQNTEAFF. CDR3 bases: TGTGCCAGCAGCCAATCCCAGAACACTGAAGCTTTCTTT.

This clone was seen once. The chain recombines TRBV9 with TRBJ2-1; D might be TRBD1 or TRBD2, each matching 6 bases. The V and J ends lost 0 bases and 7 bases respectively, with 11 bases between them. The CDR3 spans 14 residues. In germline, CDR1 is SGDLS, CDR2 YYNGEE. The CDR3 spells CASSVASGANEQFF. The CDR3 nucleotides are TGTGCCAGCAGCGTAGCTTCGGGGGCTAATGAGCAGTTCTTC.

The CDR3 nucleotides read TGTGCCAGCAGCTTAGCCGGGAACACTGAAGCTTTCTTT. Amino acids: CASSLAGNTEAFF. V gene TRBV11-2 combines with J gene TRBJ1-1; D gene ambiguous. Germline V gene lookup returns CDR1 SGHAT and CDR2 FQNNGV. The V gene lost 1 base and the J gene lost 1 base, with 4 bases spanning the gap. The CDR3 totals 13 residues.

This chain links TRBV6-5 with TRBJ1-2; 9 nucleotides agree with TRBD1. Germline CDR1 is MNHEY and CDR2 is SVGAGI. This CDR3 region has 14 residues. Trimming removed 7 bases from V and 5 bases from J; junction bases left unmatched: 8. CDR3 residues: CASMLTGGAYGYTF. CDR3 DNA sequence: TGTGCCAGCATGTTAACAGGGGGCGCTTATGGCTACACCTTC.

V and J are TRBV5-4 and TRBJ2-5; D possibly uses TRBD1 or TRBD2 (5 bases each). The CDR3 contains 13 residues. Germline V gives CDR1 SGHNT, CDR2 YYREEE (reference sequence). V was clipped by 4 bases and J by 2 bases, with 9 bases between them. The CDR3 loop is CASSRDAQETQYF. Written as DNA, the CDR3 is TGTGCCAGCAGCCGGGACGCGCAAGAGACCCAGTACTTC.

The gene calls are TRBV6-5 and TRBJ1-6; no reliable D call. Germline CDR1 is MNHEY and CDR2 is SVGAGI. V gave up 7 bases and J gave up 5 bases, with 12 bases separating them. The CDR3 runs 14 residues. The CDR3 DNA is TGTGCCAGCAAACCGCCCAGAAATAATTCACCCCTCCACTTT. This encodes CASKPPRNNSPLHF.

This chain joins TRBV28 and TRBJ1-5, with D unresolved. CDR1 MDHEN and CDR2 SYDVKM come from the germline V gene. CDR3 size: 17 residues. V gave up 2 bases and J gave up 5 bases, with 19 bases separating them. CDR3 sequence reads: CASSLGRAPRSYQPQHF. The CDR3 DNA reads TGTGCCAGCAGTTTAGGTCGTGCACCACGGTCTTATCAGCCCCAGCATTTT.

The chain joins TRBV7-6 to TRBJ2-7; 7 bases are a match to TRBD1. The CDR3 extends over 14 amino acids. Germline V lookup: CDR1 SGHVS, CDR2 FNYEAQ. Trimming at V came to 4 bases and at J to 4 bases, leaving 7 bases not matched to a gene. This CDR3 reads CASSSDRFLYEQYF. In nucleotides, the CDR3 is TGTGCCAGCAGCTCGGACAGGTTTCTTTACGAGCAGTACTTC.